The source of this T cell receptor beta chain is a study of CD8 T cells in ankylosing spondylitis. Broader study findings: Within matched ankylosing spondylitis synovial fluid, disease-linked clones were reportedly significantly enriched.

This clonotype was picked up many times. Its specificity is not known. Germline V gene lookup returns CDR1 SGHTA and CDR2 FQGNSA. With 1 base clipped from V and 1 base from J, the junction kept 4 bases outside the gene matches. The CDR3 covers 16 residues. TCRdb re-called the 5' RACE reads through MiXCR, storing one row per CDR3 protein. The data contain approximately 130,000 distinct CDR3 sequences, 7% to 10% of them singletons. This TCR derives from a male donor with ankylosing spondylitis or in good health (not recorded which). The chain links TRBV7-2 to TRBJ2-3; the match to TRBD1 covers 8 bases. The sequenced sample consisted of blood, either unsorted or a sorted T cell fraction (not recorded which). In nucleotides, the CDR3 is TGTGCCAGCAGCTTAGACGGGACAGGACGCACAGATACGCAGTATTTT. Translation: CASSLDGTGRTDTQYF.